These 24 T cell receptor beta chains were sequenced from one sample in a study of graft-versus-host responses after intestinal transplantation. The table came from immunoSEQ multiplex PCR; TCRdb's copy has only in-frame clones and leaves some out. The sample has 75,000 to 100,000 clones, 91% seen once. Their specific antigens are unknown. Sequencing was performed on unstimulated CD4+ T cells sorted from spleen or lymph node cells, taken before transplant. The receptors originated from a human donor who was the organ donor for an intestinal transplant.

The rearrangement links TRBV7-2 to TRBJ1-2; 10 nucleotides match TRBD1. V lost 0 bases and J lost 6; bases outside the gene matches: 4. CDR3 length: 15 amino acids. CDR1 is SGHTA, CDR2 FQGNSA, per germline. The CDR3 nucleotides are TGTGCCAGCAGCTTAGCGCCCGGGACAGGGGATGGCTACACCTTC. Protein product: CASSLAPGTGDGYTF.

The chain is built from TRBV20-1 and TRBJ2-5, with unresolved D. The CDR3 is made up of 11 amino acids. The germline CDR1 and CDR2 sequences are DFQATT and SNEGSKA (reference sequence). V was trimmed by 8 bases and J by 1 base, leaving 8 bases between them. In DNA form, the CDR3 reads TGCAGTCCCAGAAGCCAAGAGACCCAGTACTTC. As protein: CSPRSQETQYF.

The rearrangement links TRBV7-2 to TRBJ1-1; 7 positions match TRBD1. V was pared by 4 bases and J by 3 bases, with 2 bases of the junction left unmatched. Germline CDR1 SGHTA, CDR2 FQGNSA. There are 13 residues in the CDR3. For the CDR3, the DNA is TGTGCCAGCAGCTCACAGGGGTACACTGAAGCTTTCTTT. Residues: CASSSQGYTEAFF.

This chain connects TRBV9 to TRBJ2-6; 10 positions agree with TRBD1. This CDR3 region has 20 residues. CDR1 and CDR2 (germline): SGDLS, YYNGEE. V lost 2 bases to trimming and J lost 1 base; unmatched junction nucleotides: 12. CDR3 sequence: CASSVALRTGGGSGANVLTF. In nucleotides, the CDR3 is TGTGCCAGCAGCGTCGCCCTCCGGACAGGGGGGGGATCTGGGGCCAACGTCCTGACTTTC.

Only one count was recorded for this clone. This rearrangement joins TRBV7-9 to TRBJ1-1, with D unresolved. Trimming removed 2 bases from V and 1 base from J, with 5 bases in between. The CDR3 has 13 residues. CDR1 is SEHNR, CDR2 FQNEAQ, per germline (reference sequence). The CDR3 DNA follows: TGTGCCAGCAGCTTAAACGGGAACACTGAAGCTTTCTTT. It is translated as CASSLNGNTEAFF.

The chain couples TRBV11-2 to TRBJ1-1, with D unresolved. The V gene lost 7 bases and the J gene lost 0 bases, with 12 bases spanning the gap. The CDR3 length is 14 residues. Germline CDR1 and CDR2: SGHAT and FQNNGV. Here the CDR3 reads CASTSGRMNTEAFF. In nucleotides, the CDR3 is TGTGCCAGCACTAGCGGACGAATGAACACTGAAGCTTTCTTT.

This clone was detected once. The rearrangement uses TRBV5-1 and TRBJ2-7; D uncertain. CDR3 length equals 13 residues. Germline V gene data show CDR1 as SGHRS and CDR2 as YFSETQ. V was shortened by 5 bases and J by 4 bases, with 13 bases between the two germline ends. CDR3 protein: CASRSHRVYEQYF. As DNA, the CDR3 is TGCGCCAGCAGAAGCCACCGGGTTTACGAGCAGTACTTC.

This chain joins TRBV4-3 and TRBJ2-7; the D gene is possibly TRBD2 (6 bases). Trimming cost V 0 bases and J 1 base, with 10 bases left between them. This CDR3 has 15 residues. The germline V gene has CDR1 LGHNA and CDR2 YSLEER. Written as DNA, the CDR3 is TGCGCCAGCAGCCAAGAGTACAGCGGGTCCTACGAGCAGTACTTC. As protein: CASSQEYSGSYEQYF.

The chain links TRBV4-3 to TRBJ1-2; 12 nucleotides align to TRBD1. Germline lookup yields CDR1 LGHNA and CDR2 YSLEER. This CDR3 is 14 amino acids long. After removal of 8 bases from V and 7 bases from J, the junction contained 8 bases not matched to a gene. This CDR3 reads CASRGQGAVGGYTF. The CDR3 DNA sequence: TGCGCCAGCCGGGGACAGGGGGCAGTAGGTGGCTACACCTTC.

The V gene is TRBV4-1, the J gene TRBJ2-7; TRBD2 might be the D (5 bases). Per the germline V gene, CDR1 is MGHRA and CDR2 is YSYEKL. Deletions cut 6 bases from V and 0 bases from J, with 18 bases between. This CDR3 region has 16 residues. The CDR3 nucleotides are TGCGCCAGCAGTCCAGCCTACTTAGCGAGCTCCTACGAGCAGTACTTC. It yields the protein CASSPAYLASSYEQYF.

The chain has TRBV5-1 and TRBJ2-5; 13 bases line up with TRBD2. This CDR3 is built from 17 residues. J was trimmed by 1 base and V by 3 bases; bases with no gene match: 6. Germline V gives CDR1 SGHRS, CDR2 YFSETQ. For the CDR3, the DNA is TGCGCCAGCAGCTGGACAGGACTAGCGGGGGTCCAAGAGACCCAGTACTTC. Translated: CASSWTGLAGVQETQYF.

CDR3 sequence: CASSPGTSGYTF. CDR3 nucleotides: TGTGCCAGCAGTCCGGGGACATCTGGCTACACCTTC. The chain uses TRBV27 and TRBJ1-2; weak D call: TRBD1 (6 bases). This CDR3 comprises 12 residues. Trimming removed 5 bases at V and 7 bases at J, with 11 bases between. Germline V lookup: CDR1 MNHEY, CDR2 SMNVEV (reference sequence).

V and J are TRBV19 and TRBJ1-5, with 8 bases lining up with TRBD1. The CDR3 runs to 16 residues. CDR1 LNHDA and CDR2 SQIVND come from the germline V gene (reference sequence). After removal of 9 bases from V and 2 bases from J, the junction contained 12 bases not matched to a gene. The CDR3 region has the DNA TGTGCCAGCACTGATTGGACAGGGAGTGGCAATCAGCCCCAGCATTTT. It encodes CASTDWTGSGNQPQHF.

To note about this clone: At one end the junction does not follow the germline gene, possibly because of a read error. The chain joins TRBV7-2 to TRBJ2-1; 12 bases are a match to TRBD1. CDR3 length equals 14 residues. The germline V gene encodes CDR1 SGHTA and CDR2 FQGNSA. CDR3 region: CASSPGTGGNGQFF. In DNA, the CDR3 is TGTGCCAGCAGCCCCGGGACAGGGGGCAATGGGCAGTTCTTC. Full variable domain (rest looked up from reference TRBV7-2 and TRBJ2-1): GAGVSQSPSNKVTEKGKDVELRCDPISGHTALYWYRQSLGQGLEFLIYFQGNSAPDKSGLPSDRFSAERTGGSVSTLTIQRTQQEDSAVYLCASSPGTGGNGQFFGPGTRLTVL.

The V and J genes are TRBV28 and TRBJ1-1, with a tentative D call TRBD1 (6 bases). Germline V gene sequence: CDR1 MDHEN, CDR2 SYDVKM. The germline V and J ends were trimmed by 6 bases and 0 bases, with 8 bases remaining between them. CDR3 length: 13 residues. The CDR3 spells CASRTGLNTEAFF. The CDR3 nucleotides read TGTGCCAGCAGAACAGGGTTGAACACTGAAGCTTTCTTT.

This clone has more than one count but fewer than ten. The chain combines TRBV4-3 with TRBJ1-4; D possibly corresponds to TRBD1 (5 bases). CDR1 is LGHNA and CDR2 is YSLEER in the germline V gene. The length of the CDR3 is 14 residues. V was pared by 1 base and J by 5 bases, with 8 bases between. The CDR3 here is CASSQGQNNEKLFF. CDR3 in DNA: TGCGCCAGCAGCCAAGGACAGAACAATGAAAAACTGTTTTTT.

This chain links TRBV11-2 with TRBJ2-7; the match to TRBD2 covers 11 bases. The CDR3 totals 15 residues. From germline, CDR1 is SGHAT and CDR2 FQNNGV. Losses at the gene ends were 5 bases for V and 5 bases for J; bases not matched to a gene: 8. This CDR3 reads CASSPATSGANEQYF. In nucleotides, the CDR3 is TGTGCCAGCAGCCCGGCGACTAGCGGGGCGAACGAGCAGTACTTC. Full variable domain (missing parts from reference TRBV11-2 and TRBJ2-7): EAGVAQSPRYKIIEKRQSVAFWCNPISGHATLYWYQQILGQGPKLLIQFQNNGVVDDSQLPKDRFSAERLKGVDSTLKIQPAKLEDSAVYLCASSPATSGANEQYFGPGTRLTVT.

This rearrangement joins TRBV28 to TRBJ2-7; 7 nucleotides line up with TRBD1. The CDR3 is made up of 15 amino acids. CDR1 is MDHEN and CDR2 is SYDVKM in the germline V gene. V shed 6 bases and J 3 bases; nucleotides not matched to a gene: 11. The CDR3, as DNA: TGTGCCAGCAGCCCCCCGGGACAGAAGCTCTACGAGCAGTACTTC. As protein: CASSPPGQKLYEQYF.

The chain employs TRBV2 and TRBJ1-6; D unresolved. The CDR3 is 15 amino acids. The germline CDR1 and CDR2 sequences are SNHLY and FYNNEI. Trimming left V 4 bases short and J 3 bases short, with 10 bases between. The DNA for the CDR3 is TGTGCCAGCAGTGGCGCGGGCCACTATAATTCACCCCTCCACTTT. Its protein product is CASSGAGHYNSPLHF.

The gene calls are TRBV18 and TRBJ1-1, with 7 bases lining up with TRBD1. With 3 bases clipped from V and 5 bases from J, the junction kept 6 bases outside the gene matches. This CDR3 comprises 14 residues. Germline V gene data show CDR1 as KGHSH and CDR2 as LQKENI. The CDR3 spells CASSPTGEWTEAFF. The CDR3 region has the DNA TGTGCCAGCTCACCCACAGGGGAGTGGACTGAAGCTTTCTTT.

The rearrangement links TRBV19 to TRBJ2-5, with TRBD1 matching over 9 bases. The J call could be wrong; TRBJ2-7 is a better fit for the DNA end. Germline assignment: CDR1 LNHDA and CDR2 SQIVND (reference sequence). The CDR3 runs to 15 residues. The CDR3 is CASSRTGDPTYEQYF. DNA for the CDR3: TGTGCCAGTAGTAGGACAGGGGACCCTACCTACGAGCAGTACTTC.

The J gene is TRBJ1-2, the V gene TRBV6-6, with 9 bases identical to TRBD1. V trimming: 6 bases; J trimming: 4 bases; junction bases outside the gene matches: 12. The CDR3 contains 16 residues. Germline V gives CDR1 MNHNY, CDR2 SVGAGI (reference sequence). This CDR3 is CASSIIEQGAGYGYTF. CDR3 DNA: TGTGCCAGCAGCATAATCGAACAGGGGGCGGGCTATGGCTACACCTTC.

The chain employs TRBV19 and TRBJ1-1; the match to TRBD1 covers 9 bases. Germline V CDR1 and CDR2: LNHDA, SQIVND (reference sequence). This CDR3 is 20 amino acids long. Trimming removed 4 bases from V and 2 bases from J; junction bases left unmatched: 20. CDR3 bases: TGTGCCAGTAGTACCCGTCCCGGGACAGGGTTAATCCGACCTAACACTGAAGCTTTCTTT. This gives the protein CASSTRPGTGLIRPNTEAFF.

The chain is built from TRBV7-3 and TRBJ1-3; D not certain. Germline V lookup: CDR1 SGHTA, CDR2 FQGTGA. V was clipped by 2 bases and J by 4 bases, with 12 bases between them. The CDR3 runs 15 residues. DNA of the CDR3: TGTGCCAGCAGCTTATTAGTATTCCGAGGAAACACCATATATTTT. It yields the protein CASSLLVFRGNTIYF.